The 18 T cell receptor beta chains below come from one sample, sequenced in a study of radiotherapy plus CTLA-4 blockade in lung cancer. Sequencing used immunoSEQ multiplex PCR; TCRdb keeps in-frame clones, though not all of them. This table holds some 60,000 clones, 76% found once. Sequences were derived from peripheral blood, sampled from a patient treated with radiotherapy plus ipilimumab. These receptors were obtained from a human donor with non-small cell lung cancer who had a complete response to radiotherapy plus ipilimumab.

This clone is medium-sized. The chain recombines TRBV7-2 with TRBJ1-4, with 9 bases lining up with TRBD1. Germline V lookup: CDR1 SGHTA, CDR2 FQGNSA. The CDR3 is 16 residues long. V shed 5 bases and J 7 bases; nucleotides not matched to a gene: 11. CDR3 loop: CASSPYKQGAGEKLFF. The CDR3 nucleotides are TGTGCCAGCAGCCCATATAAACAGGGGGCCGGTGAAAAACTGTTTTTT.

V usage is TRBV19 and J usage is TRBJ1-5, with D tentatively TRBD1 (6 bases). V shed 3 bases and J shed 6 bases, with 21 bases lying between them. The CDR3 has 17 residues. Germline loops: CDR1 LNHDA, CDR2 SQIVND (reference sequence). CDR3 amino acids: CASSIWTAISPRQPQHF. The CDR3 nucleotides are TGTGCCAGTAGTATCTGGACAGCAATATCTCCTCGTCAGCCCCAGCATTTT.

The CDR3 sequence is CAIGAKDTQYF. The CDR3 coding sequence is TGTGCCATAGGGGCGAAAGATACGCAGTATTTT. The chain links TRBV28 to TRBJ2-3, with D maybe TRBD1 (5 bases). V gave up 10 bases and J gave up 5 bases, with 10 bases separating them. CDR1 and CDR2 from the germline V gene are MDHEN and SYDVKM. CDR3 length equals 11 residues.

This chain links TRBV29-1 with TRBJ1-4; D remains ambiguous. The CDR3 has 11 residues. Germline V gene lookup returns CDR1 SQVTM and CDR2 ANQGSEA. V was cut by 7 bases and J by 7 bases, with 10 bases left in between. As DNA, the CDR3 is TGCAGCGCAGGAGGGATTGAAAAACTGTTTTTT. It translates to CSAGGIEKLFF.

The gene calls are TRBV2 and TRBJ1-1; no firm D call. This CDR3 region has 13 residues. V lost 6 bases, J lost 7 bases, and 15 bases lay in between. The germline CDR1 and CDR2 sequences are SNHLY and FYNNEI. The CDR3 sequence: CASSILLQLEAFF. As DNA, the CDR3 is TGTGCCAGCAGCATCTTATTACAGCTTGAAGCTTTCTTT.

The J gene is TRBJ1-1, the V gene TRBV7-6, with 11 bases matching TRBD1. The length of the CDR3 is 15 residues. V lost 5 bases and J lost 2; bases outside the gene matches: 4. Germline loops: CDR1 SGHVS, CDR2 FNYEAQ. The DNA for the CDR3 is TGTGCCAGCAGCGCCGGACAGGGGGCCAACACTGAAGCTTTCTTT. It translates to CASSAGQGANTEAFF.

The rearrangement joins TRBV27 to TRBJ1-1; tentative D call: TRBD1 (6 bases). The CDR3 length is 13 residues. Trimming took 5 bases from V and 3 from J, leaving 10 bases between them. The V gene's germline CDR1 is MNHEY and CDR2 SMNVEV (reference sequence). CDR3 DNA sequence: TGTGCCAGCAGTATGAAGGGGGACACTGAAGCTTTCTTT. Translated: CASSMKGDTEAFF.

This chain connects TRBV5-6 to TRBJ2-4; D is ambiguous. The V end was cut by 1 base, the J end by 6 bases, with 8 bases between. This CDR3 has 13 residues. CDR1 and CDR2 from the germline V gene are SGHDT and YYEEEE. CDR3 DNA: TGTGCCAGCAGCTTGCCAGGCAGAAACATTCAGTACTTC. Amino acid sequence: CASSLPGRNIQYF.

CDR3 coding DNA: TGTGCCGGAGGCGGCCACAATGAGCAGTTCTTC. Translation gives CAGGGHNEQFF. This chain joins TRBV2 and TRBJ2-1, with D possibly TRBD2 on 5 matching bases. The CDR3 covers 11 residues. V dropped 11 bases and J dropped 5 bases, with 10 bases sitting between them. The germline V gene has CDR1 SNHLY and CDR2 FYNNEI.

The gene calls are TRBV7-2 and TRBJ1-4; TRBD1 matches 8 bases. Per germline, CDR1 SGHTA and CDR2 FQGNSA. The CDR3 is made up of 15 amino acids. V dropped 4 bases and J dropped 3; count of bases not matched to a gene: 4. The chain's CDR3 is CASSSRDRSNEKLFF. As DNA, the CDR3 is TGTGCCAGCAGCTCCCGGGACAGGTCTAATGAAAAACTGTTTTTT.

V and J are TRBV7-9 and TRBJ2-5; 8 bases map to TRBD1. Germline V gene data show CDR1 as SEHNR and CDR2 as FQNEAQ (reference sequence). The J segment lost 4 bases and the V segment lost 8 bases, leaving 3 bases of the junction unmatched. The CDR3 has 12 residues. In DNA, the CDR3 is TGTGCCAGCGCAGGGGGCGGAGAGACCCAGTACTTC. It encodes CASAGGGETQYF. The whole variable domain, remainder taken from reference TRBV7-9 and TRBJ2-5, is DTGVSQNPRHKITKRGQNVTFRCDPISEHNRLYWYRQTLGQGPEFLTYFQNEAQLEKSRLLSDRFSAERPKGSFSTLEIQRTEQGDSAMYLCASAGGGETQYFGPGTRLLVL.

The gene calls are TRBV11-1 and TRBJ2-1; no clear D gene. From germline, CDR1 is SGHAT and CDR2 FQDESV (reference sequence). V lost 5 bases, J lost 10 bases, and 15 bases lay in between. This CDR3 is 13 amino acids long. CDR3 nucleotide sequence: TGTGCCAGCAGCGCGTGGAGTGCGTGGGAGCAGTTCTTC. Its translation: CASSAWSAWEQFF.

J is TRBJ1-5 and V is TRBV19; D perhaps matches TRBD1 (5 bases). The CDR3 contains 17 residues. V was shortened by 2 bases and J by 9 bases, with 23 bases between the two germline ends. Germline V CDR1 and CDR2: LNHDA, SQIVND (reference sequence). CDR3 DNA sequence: TGTGCCAGTAGTATAATTACGGTCGGAGGGGCGGCGGGGCCCCAGCATTTT. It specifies CASSIITVGGAAGPQHF.

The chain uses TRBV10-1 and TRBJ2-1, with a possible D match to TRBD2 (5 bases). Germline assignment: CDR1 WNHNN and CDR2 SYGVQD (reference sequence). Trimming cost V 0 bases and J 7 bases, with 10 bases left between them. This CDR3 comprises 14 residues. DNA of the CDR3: TGCGCCAGCAGTGAGTCGCCGGGGAGAAATGAGCAGTTCTTC. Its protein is CASSESPGRNEQFF.

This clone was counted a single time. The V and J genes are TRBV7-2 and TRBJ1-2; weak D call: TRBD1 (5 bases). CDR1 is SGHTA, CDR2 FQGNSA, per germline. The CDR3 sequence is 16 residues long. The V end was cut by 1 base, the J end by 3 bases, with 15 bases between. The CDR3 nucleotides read TGTGCCAGCAGCTTAGTAGGGGCGGGGAGAGACTATGGCTACACCTTC. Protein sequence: CASSLVGAGRDYGYTF.

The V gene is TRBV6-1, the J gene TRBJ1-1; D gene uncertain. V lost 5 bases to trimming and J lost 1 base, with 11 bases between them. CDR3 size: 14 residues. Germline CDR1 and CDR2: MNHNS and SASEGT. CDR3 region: CASSHQRWNTEAFF. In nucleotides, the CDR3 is TGTGCCAGCAGTCATCAGAGGTGGAACACTGAAGCTTTCTTT.

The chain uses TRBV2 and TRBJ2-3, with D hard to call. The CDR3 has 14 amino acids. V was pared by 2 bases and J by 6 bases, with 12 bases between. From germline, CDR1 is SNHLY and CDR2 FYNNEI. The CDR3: CASSEPPPADTQYF. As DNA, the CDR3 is TGTGCCAGCAGTGAACCCCCTCCAGCGGATACGCAGTATTTT. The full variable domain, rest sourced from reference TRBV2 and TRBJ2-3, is EPEVTQTPSHQVTQMGQEVILRCVPISNHLYFYWYRQILGQKVEFLVSFYNNEISEKSEIFDDQFSVERPDGSNFTLKIRSTKLEDSAMYFCASSEPPPADTQYFGPGTRLTVL.

The CDR3 loop is CASSRGTSGAYEQYF. CDR3 nucleotide sequence: TGCGCCAGCAGCCGCGGGACCAGCGGTGCCTACGAGCAGTACTTC. The rearrangement uses TRBV5-1 and TRBJ2-7, with D possibly matching TRBD2 (6 bases). Germline CDR1 SGHRS, CDR2 YFSETQ. Trimming shortened V by 4 bases and J by 2 bases, and 16 bases separated the two germline ends. The CDR3 extends over 15 amino acids. Full variable domain (outside the CDR3, taken from reference TRBV5-1 and TRBJ2-7): KAGVTQTPRYLIKTRGQQVTLSCSPISGHRSVSWYQQTPGQGLQFLFEYFSETQRNKGNFPGRFSGRQFSNSRSEMNVSTLELGDSALYLCASSRGTSGAYEQYFGPGTRLTVT.